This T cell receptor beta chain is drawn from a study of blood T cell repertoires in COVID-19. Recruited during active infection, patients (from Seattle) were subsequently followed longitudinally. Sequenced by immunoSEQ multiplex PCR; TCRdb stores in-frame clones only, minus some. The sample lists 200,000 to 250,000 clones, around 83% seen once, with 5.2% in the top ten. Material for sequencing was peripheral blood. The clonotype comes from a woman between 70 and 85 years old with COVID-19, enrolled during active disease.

Here the CDR3 DNA reads TGTGCCAGCAGCTTGGCCAGCGGGACTTTTCTCTCCTACAATGAGCAGTTCTTC. Its translation: CASSLASGTFLSYNEQFF. J is TRBJ2-1 and V is TRBV5-6, with 7 positions matching TRBD2. The CDR3 is 18 residues long. The germline V gene encodes CDR1 SGHDT and CDR2 YYEEEE. V shed 0 bases and J 0 bases; nucleotides not matched to a gene: 9. Using reference TRBV5-6 and TRBJ2-1 for the parts outside the CDR3, the full variable domain is DAGVTQSPTHLIKTRGQQVTLRCSPKSGHDTVSWYQQALGQGPQFIFQYYEEEERQRGNFPDRFSGHQFPNYSSELNVNALLLGDSALYLCASSLASGTFLSYNEQFFGPGTRLTVL.